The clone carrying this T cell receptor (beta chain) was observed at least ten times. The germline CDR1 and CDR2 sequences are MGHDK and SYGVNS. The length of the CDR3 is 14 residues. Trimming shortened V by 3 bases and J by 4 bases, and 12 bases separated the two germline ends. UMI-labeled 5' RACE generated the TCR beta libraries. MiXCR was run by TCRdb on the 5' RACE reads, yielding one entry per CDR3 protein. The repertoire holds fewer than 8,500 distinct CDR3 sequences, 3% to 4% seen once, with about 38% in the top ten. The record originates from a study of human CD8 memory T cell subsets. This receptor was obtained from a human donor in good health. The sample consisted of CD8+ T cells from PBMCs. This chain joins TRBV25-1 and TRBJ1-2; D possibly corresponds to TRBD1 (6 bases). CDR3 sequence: CASSEGDKSYGYTF. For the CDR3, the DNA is TGTGCCAGCAGTGAGGGGGACAAATCCTATGGCTACACCTTC.